This T cell receptor (beta chain) was documented in a study of shared clonotypes between healthy human individuals. Turning to the study itself: For every donor, three CD4 naive, three CD4 memory, two CD8 naive and one CD8 memory plates were used. Whole-study findings and limits: Sharing across four donors was highest in naive CD4 (approximately 5%) and lowest in memory CD8 (roughly 0.4%). Non-shared clonotypes had lower generation probabilities than clonotypes shared by all four sorted-subset donors.

Every donor was a Caucasian adult from Nashville, Tennessee. This clone is a singleton in its sample. Antigen unknown. Between the trimmed V and J ends, which lost 1 base and 2 bases, there was a span of 3 bases. Looked up from germline, CDR1 is SGHDN and CDR2 is FVKESK. There are 13 residues in the CDR3. Some clones are missing from TCRdb's copy, which holds only in-frame ones; the method was immunoSEQ multiplex PCR. The repertoire consists of hundreds of thousands of clones, with around 73% occurring once and the leading ten covering roughly 2%. Sequencing input: memory CD4+ T cells sorted from blood. Subset meaning: CD45RA-negative fraction. This TCR came from a woman in her 30s in good health. The J gene is TRBJ2-1, the V gene TRBV14; D is unresolved. The CDR3 region has the DNA TGTGCCAGCAGCCAAGGCACCTACAATGAGCAGTTCTTC. Translated: CASSQGTYNEQFF.